Following are 8 T cell receptor beta chains from one sample sequenced in a study of vaccination and CD4 T cells after COVID-19. Regarding treatment: roughly 10-day PBMC culture with coronavirus spike peptide pools or control peptides (ViraFEST assay). No antigen has been identified for these receptors. Cultured CD4+ T-cell DNA underwent Oncomine TCR Beta short-read sequencing. TCRdb re-called the PCR reads with MiXCR, one entry per CDR3 protein. The sample shows some 11,000 distinct CDR3 sequences, approximately 40% of them seen only once. The sample consisted of CD4+ T cells from blood, cultured in vitro. The receptors were gathered from a human donor who had recovered from COVID-19.

The chain uses TRBV5-4 and TRBJ1-1; the match to TRBD1 covers 8 bases. The trim removed 2 bases at V and 7 bases at J, leaving 4 bases unmatched. The CDR3 spans 13 residues. Germline CDR1 SGHNT, CDR2 YYREEE (reference sequence). Here the CDR3 DNA reads TGTGCCAGCAGCTTCAGAACAGGGGGTGAAGCTTTCTTT. This gives the protein CASSFRTGGEAFF. The full variable domain, in which reference TRBV5-4 and TRBJ1-1 provide the parts outside the CDR3, is ETGVTQSPTHLIKTRGQQVTLRCSSQSGHNTVSWYQQALGQGPQFIFQYYREEENGRGNFPPRFSGLQFPNYSSELNVNALELDDSALYLCASSFRTGGEAFFGQGTRLTVV.

The chain carries TRBV15 and TRBJ2-7; D may be TRBD1 (5 bases). In germline, CDR1 is LNHNV, CDR2 YYDKDF (reference sequence). This CDR3 region has 16 residues. The ends were cut back, 1 base at V and 5 bases at J, with 18 bases in the middle. CDR3 sequence: CATSRGGTGLSNEQYF. In DNA form, the CDR3 reads TGTGCCACCAGCAGAGGCGGAACAGGCCTTTCCAACGAGCAGTACTTC.

The table lists this clonotype with a few counts. The chain employs TRBV10-1 and TRBJ2-3; the D gene is possibly TRBD2 (5 bases). V lost 6 bases, J lost 2 bases, and 15 bases lay in between. CDR1 and CDR2 from the germline V gene are WNHNN and SYGVQD (reference sequence). This CDR3 contains 15 residues. This chain's CDR3 is CASSLRTGDTDTQYF. CDR3 sequence (DNA): TGCGCCAGCAGCTTACGAACCGGGGACACAGATACGCAGTATTTT.

The CDR3 spells CASSMGGATYEQYF. CDR3 bases: TGTGCCAGTAGTATGGGCGGGGCCACCTACGAGCAGTACTTC. The chain recombines TRBV19 with TRBJ2-7, with D perhaps TRBD2 (6 bases). The CDR3 extends over 14 amino acids. Germline values: CDR1 LNHDA, CDR2 SQIVND (reference sequence). With 3 bases removed from V and 2 bases from J, the gap between germline ends came to 11 bases.

The rearrangement uses TRBV12-3 or TRBV12-4 and TRBJ1-2; D unresolved. This CDR3 is built from 14 residues. The V gene lost 1 base and the J gene lost 4 bases, with 10 bases spanning the gap. The CDR3 reads CASSLELGSYGYTF. The DNA for the CDR3 is TGTGCCAGCAGTTTAGAGCTGGGGTCCTATGGCTACACCTTC.

V and J are TRBV5-1 and TRBJ1-1; D gene unclear. Trimming shortened V by 4 bases and J by 1 base, and 8 bases separated the two germline ends. Per germline, CDR1 SGHRS and CDR2 YFSETQ. The CDR3 loop spans 13 amino acids. The CDR3 sequence is CASSQGRNTEAFF. CDR3 nucleotide sequence: TGCGCCAGCAGCCAAGGGAGGAACACTGAAGCTTTCTTT.

This clonotype came up a few times. V and J are TRBV20-1 and TRBJ1-1; weak D call: TRBD1 (5 bases). With 0 bases removed from V and 4 bases from J, the gap between germline ends came to 12 bases. Germline V gene lookup returns CDR1 DFQATT and CDR2 SNEGSKA (reference sequence). The CDR3 totals 14 residues. The CDR3 region has the DNA TGCAGTGCTAGAGAGGGGCAAAAGGGCACTGAAGCTTTCTTT. It translates to CSAREGQKGTEAFF.

This clonotype was detected only a few times. This chain uses TRBV11-2 with TRBJ2-7; 8 nucleotides match TRBD1. The CDR3 is 16 amino acids. Trimming cost V 6 bases and J 7 bases; bases outside gene matches: 17. CDR1 and CDR2 (germline): SGHAT, FQNNGV. The CDR3 DNA reads TGTGCCAGCAGACCCCTGCAGGGGGCGGTTCGCGGTGAGCAGTACTTC. This encodes CASRPLQGAVRGEQYF.